Listed below are T cell receptor beta chains from one sample, sequenced in a study of response to subunit inactivated influenza vaccine. MiXCR, applied by TCRdb to the RT-PCR reads, yields one record per CDR3 protein. This table has around 760,000 distinct CDR3 sequences, more than 11% appearing once. The source was PBMCs from blood, collected 14 to 15 days before vaccination. The source is a man in his fifties or sixties who received an inactivated influenza vaccine. CDR3s include the opening cysteine and the closing phenylalanine or tryptophan. A D gene is named only where the DNA matches it firmly. Clone size is given for some rows only: seen once, a few or many times, or a class if the clone is expanded.

v_gene	j_gene	abundance	d_gene	CDR3aa	CDR3nt
TRBV29-1	TRBJ1-3	NA	NA	CSVGTDRNSGNTIYF	TGCAGCGTTGGGACAGACAGAAACTCTGGAAACACCATATATTTT
TRBV7-9	TRBJ2-6	NA	TRBD2	CAGRELAPGANVLTF	TGTGCCGGGAGGGAGCTGGCCCCTGGGGCCAACGTCCTGACTTTC
TRBV5-5	TRBJ1-2	many	TRBD1	CASSPRGQGVYGYTF	TGTGCCAGCAGCCCCCGGGGACAGGGGGTCTATGGCTACACCTTC
TRBV6-5	TRBJ1-3	NA	NA	CASSSPYGNTIYF	TGTGCCAGCAGTTCCCCGTATGGAAACACCATATATTTT
TRBV3-1	TRBJ2-3	NA	NA	CASSQRTTTDTQYF	TGTGCCAGCAGCCAGAGGACAACCACAGATACGCAGTATTTT
TRBV20-1	TRBJ2-1	once	TRBD2	CSASGGLAGGRGVNEQFF	TGCAGTGCTAGTGGTGGACTAGCGGGAGGGAGGGGAGTCAATGAGCAGTTCTTC
TRBV20-1	TRBJ2-1	few	NA	CSARRSATLRFF	TGCAGTGCTAGACGGTCCGCGACTCTCCGGTTCTTC
TRBV29-1	TRBJ2-3	NA	NA	CSVRMSSDTQYF	TGCAGCGTTCGTATGAGTTCAGATACGCAGTATTTT
TRBV6-1	TRBJ2-2	NA	NA	CATKGSERPGELFF	TGTGCCACCAAGGGGAGTGAGAGGCCCGGGGAGCTGTTTTTT
TRBV6-1	TRBJ1-2	NA	NA	CASTKTYYGYTF	TGTGCCAGCACCAAGACATACTATGGCTACACCTTC
TRBV4-3	TRBJ1-4	NA	NA	CASSQVGVNEKLFF	TGCGCCAGCAGCCAGGTGGGGGTGAATGAAAAACTGTTTTTT
TRBV21-1	TRBJ2-1	NA	NA	CAPTPGGMKKNEQFF	TGTGCCCCCACCCCGGGAGGGATGAAGAAAAATGAGCAGTTCTTC
TRBV7-2	TRBJ2-4	many	TRBD2	CASSSNGLAGVKNIQYF	TGTGCCAGCAGCTCTAACGGACTAGCGGGAGTCAAAAACATTCAGTACTTC
TRBV20-1	TRBJ2-3	NA	NA	CSARTAADTQYF	TGCAGTGCTAGGACAGCTGCGGATACGCAGTATTTT
TRBV2	TRBJ2-1	few	TRBD2	CASSELGLAHIEQFF	TGTGCCAGCAGTGAATTAGGACTAGCCCACATTGAGCAGTTCTTC
TRBV12-3/TRBV12-4	TRBJ2-7	NA	NA	CASSGGTGTYEQYF	TGTGCCAGCAGCGGGGGGACAGGCACCTACGAGCAGTACTTC
TRBV2	TRBJ1-2	many	NA	CASSETSPGYTF	TGTGCCAGCAGTGAAACTAGCCCGGGCTACACCTTC
TRBV7-3	TRBJ2-1	NA	NA	CASSPDSSPYDEQFF	TGTGCCAGCAGCCCAGACAGTTCCCCCTACGATGAGCAGTTCTTC
TRBV24-1	TRBJ2-7	many	NA	CATSDNRPSYEQYF	TGTGCCACCAGTGATAACAGGCCCTCCTACGAGCAGTACTTC
TRBV12-3/TRBV12-4	TRBJ2-2	many	TRBD2	CASSQLAWNTGELFF	TGTGCCAGCAGTCAACTAGCGTGGAACACCGGGGAGCTGTTTTTT
TRBV6-1	TRBJ2-2	many	TRBD1	CASSAGGANTGELFF	TGTGCCAGCAGTGCAGGGGGCGCGAACACCGGGGAGCTGTTTTTT
TRBV10-3	TRBJ1-1	NA	NA	CAISVGSRTEAFF	TGTGCCATCAGTGTGGGGAGTCGCACTGAAGCTTTCTTT
TRBV7-2	TRBJ2-3	NA	TRBD2	CASKRSGSLDTQYF	TGTGCCAGCAAGCGTAGCGGGAGTTTGGATACGCAGTATTTT
TRBV28	TRBJ1-2	NA	TRBD1	CASSNIYTGGWGYTF	TGTGCCAGCAGTAACATATATACAGGGGGCTGGGGCTACACCTTC
TRBV30	TRBJ2-7	NA	NA	CAWSRGVEQYF	TGTGCCTGGAGTCGTGGGGTCGAGCAGTACTTC
TRBV6-2/TRBV6-3	TRBJ1-6	NA	NA	CASSVGSPRNSPLHF	TGTGCCAGCAGTGTCGGGTCCCCGAGGAATTCACCCCTCCACTTT
TRBV6-1	TRBJ2-2	once	TRBD2	CASNSGGRNTGELFF	TGTGCCAGCAATAGCGGGGGGCGGAACACCGGGGAGCTGTTTTTT
TRBV10-3	TRBJ2-7	many	NA	CAISDPGTSSREQYF	TGTGCCATCAGTGACCCCGGGACTTCTAGCCGCGAGCAGTACTTC
TRBV20-1	TRBJ2-7	NA	NA	CSARGAGQPSYEQYF	TGCAGTGCTAGAGGGGCGGGACAACCCTCCTACGAGCAGTACTTC
TRBV4-3	TRBJ2-2	NA	NA	CASSQGSETNTGELFF	TGCGCCAGCAGCCAAGGGTCAGAGACGAACACCGGGGAGCTGTTTTTT
TRBV24-1	TRBJ2-7	few	TRBD2	CATSDSAGGRYEQYF	TGTGCCACCAGTGACTCAGCGGGAGGACGATACGAGCAGTACTTC
TRBV4-1	TRBJ2-7	few	TRBD1	CASSPRQGGHEQYF	TGCGCCAGCAGCCCGAGACAGGGCGGCCACGAGCAGTACTTC
TRBV30	TRBJ2-5	NA	NA	CAWKTGETQYF	TGTGCCTGGAAGACAGGAGAGACCCAGTACTTC
TRBV4-3	TRBJ1-4	NA	NA	CASSQGQSDEKLFF	TGCGCCAGCAGCCAAGGGCAGTCGGATGAAAAACTGTTTTTT
TRBV28	TRBJ2-5	NA	TRBD1	CASSFTDREETQYF	TGTGCCAGCAGTTTCACCGACAGGGAAGAGACCCAGTACTTC
TRBV27	TRBJ1-5	few	NA	CATMTAHSNQPQHF	TGTGCCACCATGACAGCGCATAGCAATCAGCCCCAGCATTTT
TRBV6-1	TRBJ1-5	NA	TRBD1	CASRGQGLNQPQHF	TGTGCCAGCAGGGGACAGGGGTTAAATCAGCCCCAGCATTTT
TRBV11-2	TRBJ2-7	NA	TRBD1	CASSLDPGGYPSYEQYF	TGTGCCAGCAGCTTAGATCCAGGGGGCTACCCTTCCTACGAGCAGTACTTC
TRBV9	TRBJ2-1	NA	NA	CASSVASGGEKYNEQFF	TGTGCCAGCAGCGTAGCCAGCGGCGGGGAGAAGTACAATGAGCAGTTCTTC
TRBV7-2	TRBJ2-3	few	NA	CASSYRGEDTQYF	TGTGCCAGCAGCTACCGAGGGGAAGATACGCAGTATTTT
TRBV29-1	TRBJ2-7	NA	NA	CSVVQPGTYEQYF	TGCAGCGTTGTCCAGCCAGGGACCTACGAGCAGTACTTC
TRBV12-3/TRBV12-4	TRBJ1-2	few	NA	CASSFPLGTAQWGYTF	TGTGCCAGCAGTTTCCCTCTAGGGACCGCCCAGTGGGGCTACACCTTC
TRBV5-1	TRBJ2-2	NA	NA	CASSLRIGTGTGELFF	TGCGCCAGCAGCTTGCGTATCGGGACCGGGACCGGGGAGCTGTTTTTT
TRBV27	TRBJ2-5	few	TRBD1	CASSFRTGAQETQYF	TGTGCCAGCAGTTTCCGGACAGGGGCCCAAGAGACCCAGTACTTC
TRBV7-2	TRBJ2-7	few	NA	CASSPDRQLGQYF	TGTGCCAGCAGCCCCGACCGCCAACTTGGGCAGTACTTC
TRBV25-1	TRBJ2-7	NA	TRBD2	CASSEAGAVVQYF	TGTGCCAGCAGTGAAGCGGGAGCCGTGGTACAGTACTTC
TRBV4-3	TRBJ2-1	NA	NA	CASSQEASPSYNEQFF	TGCGCCAGCAGCCAAGAGGCCTCGCCTTCCTACAATGAGCAGTTCTTC
TRBV19	TRBJ2-1	NA	TRBD1	CASSWGQGIYNEQFF	TGTGCCAGTAGTTGGGGACAGGGCATCTACAATGAGCAGTTCTTC
TRBV19	TRBJ2-1	few	TRBD2	CASSIVAGENGEQFF	TGTGCCAGTAGTATAGTAGCGGGAGAGAATGGTGAGCAGTTCTTC
TRBV7-9	TRBJ1-5	many	NA	CASSLASRNQPQHF	TGTGCCAGCAGCTTAGCAAGCCGGAATCAGCCCCAGCATTTT